This TCR beta chain was sequenced for a study of CD8+ T cells in alopecia areata. Sample treatment: oral pan-JAK inhibitor, 5-10 mg twice daily. Isolation of CD4+ and CD8+ T cells from PBMCs was achieved by sorting. CDR1 and CDR2 from the germline V gene are SGDLS and YYNGEE. V gave up 9 bases and J gave up 0 bases, with 9 bases separating them. The CDR3 is 12 amino acids. In each case, RNA was isolated and then reverse transcribed into cDNA as the sequencing template. The assay was immunoSEQ multiplex PCR, and TCRdb's table has in-frame clones only and misses some. This table holds 95,000 to 110,000 clones, approximately 90% found once.

The sequenced sample was CD8+ T cells sorted from blood, obtained around week 30, from a patient treated with tofacitinib. The sequence derives from a human donor with alopecia areata. The V call is TRBV9, the J call TRBJ1-2; D is uncertain. DNA for the CDR3: TGTGCCACCCGGAGAGCTAACTATGGCTACACCTTC. This encodes CATRRANYGYTF.